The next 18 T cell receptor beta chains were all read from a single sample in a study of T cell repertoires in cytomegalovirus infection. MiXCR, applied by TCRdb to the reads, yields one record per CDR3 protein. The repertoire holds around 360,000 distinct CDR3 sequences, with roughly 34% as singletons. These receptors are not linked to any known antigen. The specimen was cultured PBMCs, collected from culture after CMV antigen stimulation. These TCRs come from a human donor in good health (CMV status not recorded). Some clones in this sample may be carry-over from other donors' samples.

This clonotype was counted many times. CDR3 sequence: CASSLRGNQPQHF. DNA for the CDR3: TGTGCCAGCAGCTTAAGGGGGAATCAGCCCCAGCATTTT. The chain uses TRBV7-2 and TRBJ1-5; TRBD1 might be the D (6 bases). Germline CDR1 SGHTA, CDR2 FQGNSA. This CDR3 is built from 13 residues. The germline V and J ends were trimmed by 2 bases and 4 bases, with 6 bases remaining between them.

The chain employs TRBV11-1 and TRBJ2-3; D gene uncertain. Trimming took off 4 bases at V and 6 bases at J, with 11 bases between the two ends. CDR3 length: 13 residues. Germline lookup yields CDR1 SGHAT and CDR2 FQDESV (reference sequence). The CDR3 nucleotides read TGTGCCAGCAGCTACACCCAGTCGGATACGCAGTATTTT. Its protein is CASSYTQSDTQYF. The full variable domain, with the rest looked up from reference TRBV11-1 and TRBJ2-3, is EAEVAQSPRYKITEKSQAVAFWCDPISGHATLYWYRQILGQGPELLVQFQDESVVDDSQLPKDRFSAERLKGVDSTLKIQPAELGDSAMYLCASSYTQSDTQYFGPGTRLTVL.

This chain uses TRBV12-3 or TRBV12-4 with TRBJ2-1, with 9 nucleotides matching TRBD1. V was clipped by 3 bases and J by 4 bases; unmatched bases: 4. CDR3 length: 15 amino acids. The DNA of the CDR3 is TGTGCCAGCAGTTTTCGACAGGGGGTATACAATGAGCAGTTCTTC. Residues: CASSFRQGVYNEQFF.

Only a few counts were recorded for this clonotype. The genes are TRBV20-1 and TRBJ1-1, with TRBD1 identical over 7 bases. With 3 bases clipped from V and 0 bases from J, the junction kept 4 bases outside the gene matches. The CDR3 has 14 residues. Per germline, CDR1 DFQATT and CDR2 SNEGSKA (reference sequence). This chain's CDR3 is CSARTGTVNTEAFF. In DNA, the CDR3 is TGCAGTGCTAGGACCGGGACAGTGAACACTGAAGCTTTCTTT.

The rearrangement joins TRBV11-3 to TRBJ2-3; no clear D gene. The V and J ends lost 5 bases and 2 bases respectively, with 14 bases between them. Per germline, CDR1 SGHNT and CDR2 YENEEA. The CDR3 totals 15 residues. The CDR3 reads CASSGRVGATDTQYF. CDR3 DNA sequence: TGTGCCAGCAGCGGGCGTGTGGGCGCCACAGATACGCAGTATTTT.

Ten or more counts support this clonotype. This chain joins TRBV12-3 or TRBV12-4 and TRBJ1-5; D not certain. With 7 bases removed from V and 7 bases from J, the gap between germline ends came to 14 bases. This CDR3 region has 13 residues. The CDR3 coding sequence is TGTGCCAGCACGCCCGGGGATGCGCAGCCCCAGCATTTT. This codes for CASTPGDAQPQHF.

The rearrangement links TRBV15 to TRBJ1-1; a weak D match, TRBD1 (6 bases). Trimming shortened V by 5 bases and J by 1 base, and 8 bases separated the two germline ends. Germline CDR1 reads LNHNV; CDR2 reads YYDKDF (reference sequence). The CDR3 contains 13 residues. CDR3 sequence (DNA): TGTGCCACCAGCGAACAGGGGAACACTGAAGCTTTCTTT. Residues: CATSEQGNTEAFF.

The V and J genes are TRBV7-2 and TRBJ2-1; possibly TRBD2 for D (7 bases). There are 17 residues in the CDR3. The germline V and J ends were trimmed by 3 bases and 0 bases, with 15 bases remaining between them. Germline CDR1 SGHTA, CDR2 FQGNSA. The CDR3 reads CASSFLGAGASYNEQFF. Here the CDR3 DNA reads TGTGCCAGCAGCTTCCTGGGGGCGGGGGCCTCCTACAATGAGCAGTTCTTC.

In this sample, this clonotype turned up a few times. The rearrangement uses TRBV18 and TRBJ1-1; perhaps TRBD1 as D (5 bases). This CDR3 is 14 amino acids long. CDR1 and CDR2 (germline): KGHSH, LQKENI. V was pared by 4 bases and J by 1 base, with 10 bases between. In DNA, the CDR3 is TGTGCCAGCTCACGTTCCGGGGGGAACACTGAAGCTTTCTTT. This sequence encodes CASSRSGGNTEAFF.

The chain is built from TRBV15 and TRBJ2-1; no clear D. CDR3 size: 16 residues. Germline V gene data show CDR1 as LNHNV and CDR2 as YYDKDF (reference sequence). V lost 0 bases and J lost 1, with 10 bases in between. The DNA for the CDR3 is TGTGCCACCAGCAGAGATCGGTCTCTATCCTACAATGAGCAGTTCTTC. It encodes CATSRDRSLSYNEQFF.

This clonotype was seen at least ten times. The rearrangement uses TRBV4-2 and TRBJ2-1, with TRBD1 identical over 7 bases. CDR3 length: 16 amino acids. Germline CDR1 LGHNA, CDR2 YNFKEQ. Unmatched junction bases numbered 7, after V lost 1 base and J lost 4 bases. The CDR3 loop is CASSQAGGAMYNEQFF. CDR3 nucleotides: TGTGCCAGCAGCCAAGCAGGGGGAGCCATGTACAATGAGCAGTTCTTC.

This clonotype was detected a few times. Written as DNA, the CDR3 is TGTGCCAGCAGAACCACAGGGGGACCCAATCAGCCCCAGCATTTT. Amino acid sequence: CASRTTGGPNQPQHF. The J gene is TRBJ1-5, the V gene TRBV6-2 or TRBV6-3, with TRBD1 identical over 8 bases. The J segment lost 3 bases and the V segment lost 6 bases, leaving 7 bases of the junction unmatched. CDR1 and CDR2 (germline): MNHEY, SVGEGT. The CDR3 is 15 amino acids.

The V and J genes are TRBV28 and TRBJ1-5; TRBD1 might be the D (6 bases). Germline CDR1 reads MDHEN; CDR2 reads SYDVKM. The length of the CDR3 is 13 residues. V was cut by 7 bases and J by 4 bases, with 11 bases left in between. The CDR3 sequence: CASIPGDNQPQHF. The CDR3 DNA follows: TGTGCCAGCATCCCAGGGGATAATCAGCCCCAGCATTTT.

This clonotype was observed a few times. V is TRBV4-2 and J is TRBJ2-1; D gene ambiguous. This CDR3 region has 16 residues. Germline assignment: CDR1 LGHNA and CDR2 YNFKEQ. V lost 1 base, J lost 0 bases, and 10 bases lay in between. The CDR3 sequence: CASSQVARGSYNEQFF. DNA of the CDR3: TGTGCCAGCAGCCAAGTCGCCCGTGGCTCCTACAATGAGCAGTTCTTC.

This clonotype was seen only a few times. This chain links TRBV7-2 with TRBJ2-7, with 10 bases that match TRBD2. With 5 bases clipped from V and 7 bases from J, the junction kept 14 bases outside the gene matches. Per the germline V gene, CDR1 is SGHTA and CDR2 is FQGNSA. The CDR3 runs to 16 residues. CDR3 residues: CASSPGSLAGVREQYF. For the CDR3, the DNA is TGTGCCAGCAGCCCGGGGAGTCTAGCGGGAGTACGGGAGCAGTACTTC.

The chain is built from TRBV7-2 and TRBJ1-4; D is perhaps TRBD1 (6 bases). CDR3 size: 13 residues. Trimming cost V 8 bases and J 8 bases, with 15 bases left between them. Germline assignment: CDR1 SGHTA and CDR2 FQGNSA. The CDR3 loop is CASGGGQGEKLFF. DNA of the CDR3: TGTGCCAGCGGGGGGGGGCAAGGAGAAAAACTGTTTTTT.

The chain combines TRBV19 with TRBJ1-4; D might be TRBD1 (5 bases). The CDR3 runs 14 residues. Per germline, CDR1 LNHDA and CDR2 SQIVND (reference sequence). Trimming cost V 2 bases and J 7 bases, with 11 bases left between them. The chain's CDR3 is CASSIRGSGEKLFF. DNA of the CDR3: TGTGCCAGTAGTATACGGGGGAGTGGTGAAAAACTGTTTTTT.

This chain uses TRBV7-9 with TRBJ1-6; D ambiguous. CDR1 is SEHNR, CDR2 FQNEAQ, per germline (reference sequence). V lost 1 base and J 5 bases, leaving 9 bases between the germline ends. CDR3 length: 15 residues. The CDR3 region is CASSLGSINNSPLHF. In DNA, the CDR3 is TGTGCCAGCAGCTTAGGATCCATTAATAATTCACCCCTCCACTTT.